The 30 T cell receptor beta chains below all came from one sample that was sequenced in a study of regulatory T cells in long-lasting Graves disease. Noted time point: newly diagnosed GD, antithyroid drugs for less than 3 months. The TCR library used RNA extracted from PBMCs. iRepertoire HTBI primers and Arm-PCR of CDR3 regions built TCR beta libraries. In TCRdb, the multiplex PCR reads were re-called with MiXCR into one record per CDR3 protein. The data show about 440,000 distinct CDR3 sequences, 15% seen once. These records were also assigned to another study, of T cells in Graves' hyperthyroidism and ophthalmopathy.

This material consisted of peripheral blood mononuclear cells (PBMCs), taken at new diagnosis, from a patient treated with antithyroid drugs. The source of these receptors is a woman younger than 45 with Graves disease.

The chain uses TRBV7-2 and TRBJ1-1; D gene ambiguous. Germline V gene lookup returns CDR1 SGHTA and CDR2 FQGNSA. The V end was cut by 4 bases, the J end by 11 bases, with 17 bases between. The CDR3 has 13 residues. CDR3 loop: CASSSEGPLNAFF. Written as DNA, the CDR3 is TGTGCCAGCAGCTCGGAAGGCCCACTGAACGCTTTCTTT.

The V gene is TRBV9, the J gene TRBJ2-1; no clear D gene. The CDR3 runs to 16 residues. Germline V gene lookup returns CDR1 SGDLS and CDR2 YYNGEE. V lost 0 bases, J lost 7 bases, and 17 bases lay in between. CDR3 amino acids: CASSVGPRTLPNEQFF. The CDR3 DNA reads as TGTGCCAGCAGCGTAGGACCGCGGACCCTCCCAAATGAGCAGTTCTTC.

This clonotype was observed a few times. This rearrangement joins TRBV18 to TRBJ2-7; a possible D gene is TRBD2 (5 bases). The CDR3 runs 14 residues. Germline V gene sequence: CDR1 KGHSH, CDR2 LQKENI. V lost 3 bases and J lost 2, with 11 bases in between. The DNA of the CDR3 is TGTGCCAGCTCACCCGGGAACCCGACCTACGAGCAGTACTTC. Translation gives CASSPGNPTYEQYF.

This clonotype was seen at least ten times. The rearrangement uses TRBV3-1 and TRBJ1-2; D possibly corresponds to TRBD1 (5 bases). The CDR3 extends over 13 amino acids. V lost 1 base, J lost 4 bases, and 7 bases lay in between. Germline V gives CDR1 LGHDT, CDR2 YNNKEL (reference sequence). The CDR3: CASSQAGGYGYTF. The CDR3 nucleotides are TGTGCCAGCAGCCAAGCGGGGGGCTATGGCTACACCTTC.

In this sample, this clonotype turned up many times. V usage is TRBV27 and J usage is TRBJ1-2; D remains unclear. V was trimmed by 5 bases and J by 4 bases, leaving 11 bases between them. The CDR3 covers 13 residues. The germline V gene has CDR1 MNHEY and CDR2 SMNVEV (reference sequence). The CDR3 here is CASSEGDLYGYTF. Here the CDR3 DNA reads TGTGCCAGCAGTGAAGGTGACCTCTATGGCTACACCTTC.

This clonotype occurred a few times. The chain recombines TRBV10-3 with TRBJ2-1; a weak D match, TRBD2 (5 bases). Trimming left V 7 bases short and J 5 bases short, with 9 bases between. The CDR3 has 12 amino acids. CDR1 is ENHRY, CDR2 SYGVKD, per germline. CDR3 residues: CAIKPGNNEQFF. Here the CDR3 DNA reads TGTGCCATCAAGCCGGGGAACAATGAGCAGTTCTTC.

The chain joins TRBV12-3 or TRBV12-4 to TRBJ2-1; the D is unclear. This CDR3 comprises 18 residues. Between the trimmed V and J ends, which lost 2 bases and 0 bases, there was a span of 17 bases. For the CDR3, the DNA is TGTGCCAGCAGTTTACAACTGTCTGACGCGAGCTCCTACAATGAGCAGTTCTTC. Encoded protein: CASSLQLSDASSYNEQFF.

This clonotype has just a few counts. This CDR3 reads CASSPRGPEETQYF. The CDR3 bases are TGTGCCAGTAGTCCCCGGGGACCCGAGGAGACCCAGTACTTC. The rearrangement links TRBV19 to TRBJ2-3; tentatively, D is TRBD1 or TRBD2 (5 bases each). The J call may be faulty, since TRBJ2-5 better matches the DNA end. This CDR3 is 14 amino acids long. Germline V gives CDR1 LNHDA, CDR2 SQIVND (reference sequence).

This clonotype was seen ten or more times. The V call is TRBV29-1, the J call TRBJ2-2; 11 positions match TRBD2. With 6 bases clipped from V and 5 bases from J, the junction kept 5 bases outside the gene matches. This CDR3 spans 14 amino acids. CDR1 is SQVTM, CDR2 ANQGSEA, per germline. CDR3 DNA sequence: TGCAGCGTCCCGACTAGCGGGGCTACCGGGGAGCTGTTTTTT. This gives the protein CSVPTSGATGELFF.

This clonotype was counted only a few times. No conserved phenylalanine or tryptophan ends this CDR3, so it is likely a read error. J is TRBJ2-5 and V is TRBV20-1; 7 bases match TRBD2. The CDR3 length is 14 residues. Unmatched junction bases numbered 7, after V lost 4 bases and J lost 2 bases. Germline V gene data show CDR1 as DFQATT and CDR2 as SNEGSKA (reference sequence). As DNA, the CDR3 is TGCAGTGCTATCCCACCCGGGGGGCAAGAGACCCAGTACCTC. It yields the protein CSAIPPGGQETQYL.

In its sample, this clonotype was seen a few times. The chain recombines TRBV11-3 with TRBJ2-3; TRBD2 is a possible D gene (6 bases). The CDR3 spans 14 residues. V was trimmed by 3 bases and J by 6 bases, leaving 13 bases between them. Germline values: CDR1 SGHNT, CDR2 YENEEA. CDR3 protein: CASSFGGGSDTQYF. The DNA of the CDR3 is TGTGCCAGCAGCTTCGGAGGAGGGTCGGATACGCAGTATTTT.

This clonotype was found a few times. V gene TRBV25-1 combines with J gene TRBJ2-2; tentative D call: TRBD2 (7 bases). The germline V gene has CDR1 MGHDK and CDR2 SYGVNS. The CDR3 runs to 17 residues. Trimming removed 7 bases from V and 5 bases from J, with 23 bases in between. CDR3 sequence: CASTGGGLAASTGELFF. CDR3 nucleotide sequence: TGTGCCAGCACCGGGGGCGGCCTAGCGGCTTCTACCGGGGAGCTGTTTTTT.

This clonotype occurred a few times. The J gene is TRBJ2-7, the V gene TRBV28; no clear D gene. V lost 8 bases and J lost 3, with 8 bases in between. The CDR3 runs 11 residues. Germline CDR1 reads MDHEN; CDR2 reads SYDVKM. The CDR3 DNA follows: TGTGCCAGCCTCCAGAACTACGAGCAGTACTTC. It yields the protein CASLQNYEQYF.

A remark on this clonotype: A much more abundant neighbour one base away suggests this may be a read error. The V and J genes are TRBV18 and TRBJ2-7; 10 bases map to TRBD1. V lost 3 bases to trimming and J lost 2 bases; unmatched junction nucleotides: 7. Germline-derived CDR1 and CDR2 are KGHSH and LQKENI. This CDR3 has 16 residues. CDR3 residues: CASSPRRQGATYEQYF. DNA for the CDR3: TGTGCCAGCTCACCGAGGCGACAGGGGGCTACCTACGAGCAGTACTTC.

This clonotype has more than one count but fewer than ten. This rearrangement joins TRBV15 to TRBJ2-1, with TRBD1 as a possible D gene (6 bases). The CDR3 covers 14 residues. Trimming pared 0 bases from V and 5 bases from J, leaving 8 bases between. Looked up from germline, CDR1 is LNHNV and CDR2 is YYDKDF (reference sequence). The CDR3 loop is CATSRDTGNNEQFF. As DNA, the CDR3 is TGTGCCACCAGCAGAGATACAGGGAACAATGAGCAGTTCTTC. Combining the CDR3 with reference TRBV15 and TRBJ2-1 gives the whole variable domain DAMVIQNPRYQVTQFGKPVTLSCSQTLNHNVMYWYQQKSSQAPKLLFHYYDKDFNNEADTPDNFQSRRPNTSFCFLDIRSPGLGDTAMYLCATSRDTGNNEQFFGPGTRLTVL.

Ten or more counts support this clonotype. This chain joins TRBV3-1 and TRBJ1-5; tentative D call: TRBD1 (6 bases). Trimming pared 0 bases from V and 2 bases from J, leaving 14 bases between. This CDR3 has 17 residues. From germline, CDR1 is LGHDT and CDR2 YNNKEL (reference sequence). This chain's CDR3 is CASSQDWGRGGNQPQHF. In nucleotides, the CDR3 is TGTGCCAGCAGCCAAGACTGGGGGCGCGGAGGCAATCAGCCCCAGCATTTT.

This clonotype has a count of ten or more. This chain links TRBV18 with TRBJ2-1; no definite D call. V lost 6 bases and J 0 bases, leaving 9 bases between the germline ends. Germline V gene sequence: CDR1 KGHSH, CDR2 LQKENI. The CDR3 totals 14 residues. The CDR3: CASSYASSYNEQFF. CDR3 sequence (DNA): TGTGCCAGCTCGTATGCCAGCTCCTACAATGAGCAGTTCTTC.

This clonotype was observed a single time. This chain connects TRBV29-1 to TRBJ1-2, with unresolved D. V was shortened by 1 base and J by 4 bases, with 16 bases between the two germline ends. Looked up from germline, CDR1 is SQVTM and CDR2 is ANQGSEA. The CDR3 sequence is 15 residues long. Here the CDR3 DNA reads TGCAGCGTTGAAGGGTTTGTCGGGGTTTCCTATGGCTACACCTTC. Amino acid sequence: CSVEGFVGVSYGYTF.

This clonotype occurred many times. This chain uses TRBV30 with TRBJ2-7, with 10 nucleotides matching TRBD1. Per the germline V gene, CDR1 is GTSNPN and CDR2 is SVGIG (reference sequence). The CDR3 covers 15 residues. V trimming: 1 base; J trimming: 3 bases; junction bases outside the gene matches: 6. The CDR3 sequence is CAWSEDRGVHYEQYF. Here the CDR3 DNA reads TGTGCCTGGAGTGAGGACAGGGGGGTCCACTACGAGCAGTACTTC.

In this sample, this clonotype turned up many times. V gene TRBV2 combines with J gene TRBJ1-1; D is ambiguous. This CDR3 is 13 amino acids long. Trimming took off 5 bases at V and 8 bases at J, with 15 bases between the two ends. Germline CDR1 is SNHLY and CDR2 is FYNNEI. Here the CDR3 reads CASSRVLTGEAFF. Here the CDR3 DNA reads TGTGCCAGCAGTAGAGTCCTGACCGGAGAAGCTTTCTTT.

J is TRBJ2-2 and V is TRBV27; no clear D. The germline V and J ends were trimmed by 4 bases and 1 base, with 10 bases remaining between them. The germline gives CDR1 MNHEY, CDR2 SMNVEV (reference sequence). The CDR3 consists of 15 residues. The CDR3 loop is CASSSHVLNTGELFF. CDR3 bases: TGTGCCAGCAGTTCCCACGTGTTGAACACCGGGGAGCTGTTTTTT.

The chain is built from TRBV28 and TRBJ2-7; 12 bases line up with TRBD2. Germline lookup yields CDR1 MDHEN and CDR2 SYDVKM. Germline trimming cut 2 bases from V and 6 bases from J; bases unmatched to any gene: 5. This CDR3 has 15 amino acids. The CDR3 bases are TGTGCCAGCAGTTTAAGGGCTAGCGGGAGGGCCGAGCAGTACTTC. Amino acids: CASSLRASGRAEQYF.

The sample holds many counts of this clonotype. The CDR3 loop is CASSQDPRQHLRFSGNTIYF. The CDR3 coding sequence is TGTGCCAGCAGCCAAGATCCCCGGCAGCATCTCCGTTTCTCTGGAAACACCATATATTTT. This chain connects TRBV3-1 to TRBJ1-3; D gene uncertain. Germline CDR1 is LGHDT and CDR2 is YNNKEL (reference sequence). The CDR3 is 20 residues long. V was clipped by 0 bases and J by 0 bases, with 21 bases between them.

This clonotype has at least ten counts. This chain joins TRBV4-1 and TRBJ2-7; 7 bases match TRBD2. J gave up 0 bases and V 6 bases, and 8 bases lay outside the gene matches. The CDR3 extends over 15 amino acids. CDR1 and CDR2 from the germline V gene are MGHRA and YSYEKL. CDR3 region: CASSSLAASSYEQYF. The CDR3 DNA sequence: TGCGCCAGCAGTTCCCTAGCGGCGAGCTCCTACGAGCAGTACTTC.

This clonotype occurred many times. The CDR3 reads CANRQQGPTPEQYF. In DNA form, the CDR3 reads TGTGCCAACAGACAACAGGGACCAACCCCCGAGCAGTACTTC. The rearrangement uses TRBV2 and TRBJ2-7, with D maybe TRBD1 (6 bases). Germline V gene sequence: CDR1 SNHLY, CDR2 FYNNEI. This CDR3 is built from 14 residues. Trimming cost V 10 bases and J 6 bases, with 22 bases left between them.

The table lists this clonotype with many counts. The rearrangement uses TRBV3-1 and TRBJ2-5; TRBD2 matches at 7 bases. This CDR3 has 14 residues. Germline V lookup: CDR1 LGHDT, CDR2 YNNKEL (reference sequence). V shed 1 base, J shed 5 bases, and the junction held 4 bases outside the gene matches. The CDR3 DNA reads TGTGCCAGCAGCCAAGGCGGGAGCGGGGAGACCCAGTACTTC. Amino acid sequence: CASSQGGSGETQYF.

V gene TRBV5-5 combines with J gene TRBJ1-1, with TRBD1 matching 11 bases. There are 17 residues in the CDR3. V was pared by 4 bases and J by 0 bases, with 8 bases of the junction left unmatched. Per the germline V gene, CDR1 is SGHKS and CDR2 is YYEKEE (reference sequence). The CDR3 reads CASSIGQGARMNTEAFF. DNA for the CDR3: TGTGCCAGCAGCATAGGACAGGGGGCAAGAATGAACACTGAAGCTTTCTTT.

Many counts were recorded for this clonotype. The chain recombines TRBV7-9 with TRBJ1-1; no firm D call. The CDR3 sequence is 17 residues long. Germline V CDR1 and CDR2: SEHNR, FQNEAQ (reference sequence). The ends were cut back, 1 base at V and 1 base at J, with 16 bases in the middle. CDR3 sequence reads: CASSLGTKGRPNTEAFF. The DNA for the CDR3 is TGTGCCAGCAGCTTAGGGACTAAAGGCCGTCCGAACACTGAAGCTTTCTTT.

The J gene is TRBJ2-1, the V gene TRBV14; D is possibly TRBD2 (6 bases). V lost 0 bases and J 5 bases, leaving 14 bases between the germline ends. CDR1 and CDR2 (germline): SGHDN, FVKESK. The CDR3 is 16 amino acids. The CDR3 is CASSQDLGGENNEQFF. The CDR3 nucleotides read TGTGCCAGCAGCCAAGATTTAGGCGGGGAGAACAATGAGCAGTTCTTC.

This clonotype was detected many times. The rearrangement links TRBV24-1 to TRBJ2-5, with D unclear. Per the germline V gene, CDR1 is KGHDR and CDR2 is SFDVKD. Trimming left V 5 bases short and J 2 bases short, with 8 bases between. This CDR3 has 13 amino acids. The CDR3 sequence: CATSGVVQETQYF. The CDR3 nucleotides are TGTGCCACCAGTGGCGTGGTTCAAGAGACCCAGTACTTC.